This T cell receptor (beta chain) was profiled in a study of blood T cells in healthy people across ages. The wider study: Capture via template switching afforded approximately one barcoded beta molecule per two T cells.

This clonotype was seen many times. Its antigen is undetermined. The ends lost 4 bases at V and 3 bases at J; junction bases unmatched: 7. Germline V gene data show CDR1 as SGHRS and CDR2 as YFSETQ. The CDR3 sequence is 14 residues long. Sample-barcoded 5' priming and a J-beta primer mix drove a second PCR of about 6 to 12 cycles. TCRdb redid the calling of the 5' RACE reads with MiXCR, one entry per CDR3 protein. Found here are some 930,000 distinct CDR3 sequences, 25% to 30% of them singletons; the top ten hold roughly 10%. Study outcomes and limitations: Nothing was known about donor CMV status, and this possibly confounded expanded clonotype changes.

This sample also belongs to another study, concerning T cells of mothers and their children. This second study says: Extracted RNA, in its entirety, went into cDNA synthesis at roughly 1.5 ug per 15 ul.

J is TRBJ2-7 and V is TRBV5-1, with 7 bases identical to TRBD1. Source material: blood. This clonotype was sampled from a woman in her thirties or forties in good health. This CDR3 reads CASSAGTENYEQYF. DNA of the CDR3: TGCGCCAGCAGCGCCGGGACAGAGAACTACGAGCAGTACTTC.